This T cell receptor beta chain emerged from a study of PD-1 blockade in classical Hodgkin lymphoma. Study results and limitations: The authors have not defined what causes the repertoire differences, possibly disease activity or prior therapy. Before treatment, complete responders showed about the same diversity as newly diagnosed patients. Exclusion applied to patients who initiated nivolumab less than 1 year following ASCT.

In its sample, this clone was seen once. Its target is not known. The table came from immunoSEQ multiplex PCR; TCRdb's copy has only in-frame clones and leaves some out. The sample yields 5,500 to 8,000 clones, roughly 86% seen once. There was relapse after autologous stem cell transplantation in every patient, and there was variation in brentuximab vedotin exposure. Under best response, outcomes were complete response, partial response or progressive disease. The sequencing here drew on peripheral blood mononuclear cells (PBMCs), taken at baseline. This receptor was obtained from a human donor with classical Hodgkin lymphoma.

The CDR3 reads CASSARLAGGLDTQYF. In DNA form, the CDR3 reads TGTGCCAGCAGCGCAAGACTAGCGGGAGGTCTAGATACGCAGTATTTT. This sequence joins TRBV9 and TRBJ2-3; 13 bases match TRBD2. Trimming took 3 bases from V and 5 from J; bases not matched to a gene: 6. Germline V gene lookup returns CDR1 SGDLS and CDR2 YYNGEE. This CDR3 contains 16 residues.